The clone carrying this TCR beta chain was recorded many times. This entry is derived from a study of response to subunit inactivated influenza vaccine. CDR3 size: 15 residues. Germline values: CDR1 DFQATT, CDR2 SNEGSKA (reference sequence). The germline V and J ends were trimmed by 0 bases and 2 bases, with 14 bases remaining between them. TCRdb called the RT-PCR reads again in MiXCR, with one record for every CDR3 protein. Of under 850,000 distinct CDR3 sequences listed, approximately 17% are singletons. The sequence was obtained from a man in his forties or fifties who received an inactivated influenza vaccine. The gene calls are TRBV20-1 and TRBJ2-7; D unresolved. The sequencing used PBMCs from blood, collected 5 to 6 days after vaccination. The CDR3 nucleotides are TGCAGTGCTAGAGACCGAGCAGGTTCCCCCTACGAGCAGTACTTC. Translation: CSARDRAGSPYEQYF.